The following is a TCR beta chain sequence with its context. Its antigen is unidentified. The sample has other DNA sequences that encode this CDR3 too. The data originate from a study of Ad26.COV2.S vaccination and SARS-CoV-2 variants. Regarding the study as a whole: Compared with placebo recipients, vaccine recipients had higher spike-specific TCR breadth. Similar non-spike TCR breadth was seen in vaccine and placebo recipients. Researchers cautioned that TCR breadth and depth analyses may have underestimated total T cell responses.

Method: immunoSEQ multiplex PCR; TCRdb's copy keeps in-frame clones and lacks some. The sample yields 380,000 or so clones, about four fifths seen once. The CDR3 extends over 13 amino acids. Germline CDR1 MNHEY, CDR2 SVGAGI. Losses at the gene ends were 2 bases for V and 8 bases for J; bases not matched to a gene: 2. Specified treatment: roughly 19 received Ad26.COV2.S at low or high dose, single or two shots; about five received placebo; per-sample allocation not given. Collection of the samples took place on day 63 after the first injection of vaccine or placebo. Ad26 vector vaccine expressed Wuhan-strain SARS-CoV-2 spike.

This receptor was taken from a person between 18 and 60 years old who received the Ad26.COV2.S COVID-19 vaccine or a placebo. The chain has TRBV6-5 and TRBJ1-2, with TRBD1 matching 10 bases. The starting material was peripheral blood, obtained in a trial of Ad26.COV2.S vaccine versus placebo. DNA of the CDR3: TGTGCCAGCAGTTACCGGGACAGGGGCGGCTACACCTTC. This translates into CASSYRDRGGYTF.